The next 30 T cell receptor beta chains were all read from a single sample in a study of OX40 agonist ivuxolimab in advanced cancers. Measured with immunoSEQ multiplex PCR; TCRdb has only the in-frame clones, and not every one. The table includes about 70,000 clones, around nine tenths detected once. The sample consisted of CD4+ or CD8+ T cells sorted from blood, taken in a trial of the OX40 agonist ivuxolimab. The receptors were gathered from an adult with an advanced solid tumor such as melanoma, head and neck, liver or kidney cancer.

The CDR3 DNA follows: TGTGCCTGGAGGGAACAGGGGGGATTTGAAGCTTTCTTT. Its translation: CAWREQGGFEAFF. The chain links TRBV30 to TRBJ1-1; TRBD1 matches at 8 bases. The V gene end was trimmed by 3 bases and the J gene end by 7 bases; junction bases not matched to a gene: 7. The length of the CDR3 is 13 residues. CDR1 and CDR2 from the germline V gene are GTSNPN and SVGIG (reference sequence). The full variable domain, its missing parts supplied by reference TRBV30 and TRBJ1-1, is SQTIHQWPATLVQPVGSPLSLECTVEGTSNPNLYWYRQAAGRGLQLLFYSVGIGQISSEVPQNLSASRPQDRQFILSSKKLLLSDSGFYLCAWREQGGFEAFFGQGTRLTVV.

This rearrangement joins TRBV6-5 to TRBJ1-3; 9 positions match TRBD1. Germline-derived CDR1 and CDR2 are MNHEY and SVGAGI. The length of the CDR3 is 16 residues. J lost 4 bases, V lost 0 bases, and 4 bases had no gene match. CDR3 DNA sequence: TGTGCCAGCAGTTACTCCGGGACAGGGTCAGGAAACACCATATATTTT. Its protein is CASSYSGTGSGNTIYF.

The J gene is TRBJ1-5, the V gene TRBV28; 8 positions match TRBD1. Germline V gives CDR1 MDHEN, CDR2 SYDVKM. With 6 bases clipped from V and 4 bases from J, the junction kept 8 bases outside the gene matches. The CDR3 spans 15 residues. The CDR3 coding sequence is TGTGCCAGCAGCCCCCCGACAGGGGAAAATCAGCCCCAGCATTTT. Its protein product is CASSPPTGENQPQHF.

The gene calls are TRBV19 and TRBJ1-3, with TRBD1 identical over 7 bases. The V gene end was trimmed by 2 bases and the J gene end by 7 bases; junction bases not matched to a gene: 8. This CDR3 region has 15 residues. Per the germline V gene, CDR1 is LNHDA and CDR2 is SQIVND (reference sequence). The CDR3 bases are TGTGCCAGTAGTATACGACAGGGTTTGTCTAACACCATATATTTT. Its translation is CASSIRQGLSNTIYF.

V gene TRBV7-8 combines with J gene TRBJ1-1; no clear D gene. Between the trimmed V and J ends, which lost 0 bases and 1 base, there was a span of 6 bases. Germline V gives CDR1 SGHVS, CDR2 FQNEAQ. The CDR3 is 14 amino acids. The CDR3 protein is CASSLAPGNTEAFF. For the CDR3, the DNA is TGTGCCAGCAGCTTAGCGCCAGGGAACACTGAAGCTTTCTTT.

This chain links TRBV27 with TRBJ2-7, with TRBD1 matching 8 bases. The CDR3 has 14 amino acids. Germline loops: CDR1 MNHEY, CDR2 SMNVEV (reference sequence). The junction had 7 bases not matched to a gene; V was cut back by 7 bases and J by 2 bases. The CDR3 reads CASTWGDRTYEQYF. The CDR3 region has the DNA TGTGCCAGCACCTGGGGGGACAGGACCTACGAGCAGTACTTC.

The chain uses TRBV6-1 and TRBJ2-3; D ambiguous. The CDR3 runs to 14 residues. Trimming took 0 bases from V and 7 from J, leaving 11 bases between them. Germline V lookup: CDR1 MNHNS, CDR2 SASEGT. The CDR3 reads CASSEALKGNTQYF. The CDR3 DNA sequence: TGTGCCAGCAGTGAAGCTCTGAAGGGAAATACGCAGTATTTT.

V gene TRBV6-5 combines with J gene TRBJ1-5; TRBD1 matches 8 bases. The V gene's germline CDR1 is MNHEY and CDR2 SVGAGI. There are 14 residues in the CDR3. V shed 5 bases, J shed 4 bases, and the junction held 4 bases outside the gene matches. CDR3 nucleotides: TGTGCCAGCAGTACAGGGGGTATAAATCAGCCCCAGCATTTT. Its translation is CASSTGGINQPQHF.

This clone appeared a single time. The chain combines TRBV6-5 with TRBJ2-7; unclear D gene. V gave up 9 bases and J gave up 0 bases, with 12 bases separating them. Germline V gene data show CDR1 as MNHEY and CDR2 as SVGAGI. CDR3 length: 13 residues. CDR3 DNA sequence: TGTGCCAGAGCCTCAAAGAGCTCCTACGAGCAGTACTTC. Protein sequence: CARASKSSYEQYF.

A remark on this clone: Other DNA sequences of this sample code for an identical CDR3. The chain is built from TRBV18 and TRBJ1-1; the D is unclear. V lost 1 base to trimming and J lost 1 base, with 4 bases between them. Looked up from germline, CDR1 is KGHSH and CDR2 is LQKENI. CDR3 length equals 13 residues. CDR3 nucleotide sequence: TGTGCCAGCTCACCACAAAAGAACACTGAAGCTTTCTTT. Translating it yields CASSPQKNTEAFF.

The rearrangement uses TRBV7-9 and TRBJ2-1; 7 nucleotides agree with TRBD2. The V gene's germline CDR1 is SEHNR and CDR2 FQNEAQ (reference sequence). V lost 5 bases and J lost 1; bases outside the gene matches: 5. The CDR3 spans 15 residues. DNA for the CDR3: TGTGCCAGCAGCCGCGGGAGTGGGTCCTACAATGAGCAGTTCTTC. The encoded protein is CASSRGSGSYNEQFF. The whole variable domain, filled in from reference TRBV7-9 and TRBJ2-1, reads DTGVSQNPRHKITKRGQNVTFRCDPISEHNRLYWYRQTLGQGPEFLTYFQNEAQLEKSRLLSDRFSAERPKGSFSTLEIQRTEQGDSAMYLCASSRGSGSYNEQFFGPGTRLTVL.

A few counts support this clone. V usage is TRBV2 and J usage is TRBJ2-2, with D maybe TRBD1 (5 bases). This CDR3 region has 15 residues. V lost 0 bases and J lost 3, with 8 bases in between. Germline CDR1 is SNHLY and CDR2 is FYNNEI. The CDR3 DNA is TGTGCCAGCAGTGAAGCGTCAGGGTACACCGGGGAGCTGTTTTTT. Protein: CASSEASGYTGELFF.

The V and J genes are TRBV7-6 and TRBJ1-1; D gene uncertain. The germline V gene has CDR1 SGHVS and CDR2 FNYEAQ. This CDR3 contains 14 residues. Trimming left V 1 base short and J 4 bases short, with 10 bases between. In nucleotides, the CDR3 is TGTGCCAGCAGCTTAGGGTCGGGCATCACTGAAGCTTTCTTT. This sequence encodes CASSLGSGITEAFF.

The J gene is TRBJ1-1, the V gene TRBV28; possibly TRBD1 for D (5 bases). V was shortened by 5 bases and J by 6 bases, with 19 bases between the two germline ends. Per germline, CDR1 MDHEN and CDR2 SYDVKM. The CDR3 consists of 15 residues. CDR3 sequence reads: CASSAPRLRGAEAFF. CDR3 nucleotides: TGTGCCAGCAGTGCCCCGCGCCTAAGAGGGGCTGAAGCTTTCTTT.

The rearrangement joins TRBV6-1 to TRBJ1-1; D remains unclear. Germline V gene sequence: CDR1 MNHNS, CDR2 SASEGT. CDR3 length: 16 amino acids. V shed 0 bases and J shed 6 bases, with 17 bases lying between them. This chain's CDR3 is CASSEAQTPGGAEAFF. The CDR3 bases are TGTGCCAGCAGTGAAGCCCAGACCCCCGGTGGGGCTGAAGCTTTCTTT.

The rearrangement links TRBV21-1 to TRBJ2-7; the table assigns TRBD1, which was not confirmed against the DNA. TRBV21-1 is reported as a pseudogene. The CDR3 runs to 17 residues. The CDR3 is CASSKGLPGQGSYEQYF. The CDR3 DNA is TGTGCCAGCAGCAAAGGCCTCCCGGGACAGGGGTCCTACGAGCAGTACTTC.

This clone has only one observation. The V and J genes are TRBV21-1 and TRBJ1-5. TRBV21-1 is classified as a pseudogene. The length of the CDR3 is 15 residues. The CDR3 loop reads CASSQGGGGNQPQHF. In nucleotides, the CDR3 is TGTGCCAGCAGCCAAGGGGGAGGTGGCAATCAGCCCCAGCATTTT.

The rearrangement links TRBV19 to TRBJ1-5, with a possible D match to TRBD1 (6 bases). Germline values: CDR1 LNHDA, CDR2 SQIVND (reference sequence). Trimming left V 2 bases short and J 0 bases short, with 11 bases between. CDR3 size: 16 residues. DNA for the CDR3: TGTGCCAGTAGTATAAAAGGGGGGAATAGCAATCAGCCCCAGCATTTT. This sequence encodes CASSIKGGNSNQPQHF.

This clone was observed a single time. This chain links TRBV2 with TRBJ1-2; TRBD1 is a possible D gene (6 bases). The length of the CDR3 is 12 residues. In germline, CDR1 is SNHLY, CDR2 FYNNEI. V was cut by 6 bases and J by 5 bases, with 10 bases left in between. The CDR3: CASRPGQYGYTF. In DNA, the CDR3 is TGTGCCAGCAGACCTGGACAGTATGGCTACACCTTC.

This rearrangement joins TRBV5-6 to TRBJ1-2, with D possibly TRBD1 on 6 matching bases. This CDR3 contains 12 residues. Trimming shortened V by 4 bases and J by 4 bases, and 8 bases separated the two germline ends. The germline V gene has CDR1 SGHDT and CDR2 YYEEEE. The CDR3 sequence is CASSPGVYGYTF. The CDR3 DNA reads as TGTGCCAGCAGCCCAGGGGTCTATGGCTACACCTTC.

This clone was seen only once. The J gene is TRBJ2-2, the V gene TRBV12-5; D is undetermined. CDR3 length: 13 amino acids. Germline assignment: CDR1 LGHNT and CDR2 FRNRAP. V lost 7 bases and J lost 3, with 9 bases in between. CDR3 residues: CASAYQHTGELFF. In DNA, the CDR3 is TGTGCTAGTGCTTACCAACACACCGGGGAGCTGTTTTTT.

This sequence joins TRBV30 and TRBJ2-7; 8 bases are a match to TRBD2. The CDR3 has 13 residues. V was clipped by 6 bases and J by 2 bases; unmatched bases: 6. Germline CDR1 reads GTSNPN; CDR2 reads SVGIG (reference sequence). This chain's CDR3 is CACFTGLAYEQYF. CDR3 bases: TGTGCCTGCTTTACGGGACTAGCCTACGAGCAGTACTTC.

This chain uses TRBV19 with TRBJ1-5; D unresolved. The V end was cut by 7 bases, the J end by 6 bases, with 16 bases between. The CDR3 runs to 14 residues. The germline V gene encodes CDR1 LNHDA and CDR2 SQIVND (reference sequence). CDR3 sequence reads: CASTPRQVRQPQHF. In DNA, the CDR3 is TGTGCCAGTACCCCCCGGCAGGTCCGTCAGCCCCAGCATTTT.

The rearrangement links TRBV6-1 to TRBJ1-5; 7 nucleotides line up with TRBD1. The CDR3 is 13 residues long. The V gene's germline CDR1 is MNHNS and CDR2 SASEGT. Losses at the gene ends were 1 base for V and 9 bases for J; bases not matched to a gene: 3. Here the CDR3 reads CASSEEGAWPQHF. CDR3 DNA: TGTGCCAGCAGTGAAGAGGGGGCGTGGCCCCAGCATTTT.

The CDR3 region has the DNA TGTGCCAGCAGCCTGGTAGGGGGTTACGAGCAGTACTTC. Translating it yields CASSLVGGYEQYF. J is TRBJ2-7 and V is TRBV7-9, with D possibly TRBD1 on 6 matching bases. Trimming shortened V by 5 bases and J by 4 bases, and 12 bases separated the two germline ends. CDR1 is SEHNR and CDR2 is FQNEAQ in the germline V gene (reference sequence). CDR3 length: 13 residues.

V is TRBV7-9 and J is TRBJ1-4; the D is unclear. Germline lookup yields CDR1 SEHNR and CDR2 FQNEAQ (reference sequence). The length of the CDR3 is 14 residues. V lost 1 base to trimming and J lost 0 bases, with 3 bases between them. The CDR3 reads CASSLGPTNEKLFF. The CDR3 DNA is TGTGCCAGCAGCTTAGGCCCAACTAATGAAAAACTGTTTTTT.

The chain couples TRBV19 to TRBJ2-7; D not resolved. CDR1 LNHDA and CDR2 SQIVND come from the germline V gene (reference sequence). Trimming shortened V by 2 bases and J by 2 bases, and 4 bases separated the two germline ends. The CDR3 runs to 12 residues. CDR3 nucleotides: TGTGCCAGTAGTATAAGTCCCTACGAGCAGTACTTC. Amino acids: CASSISPYEQYF.

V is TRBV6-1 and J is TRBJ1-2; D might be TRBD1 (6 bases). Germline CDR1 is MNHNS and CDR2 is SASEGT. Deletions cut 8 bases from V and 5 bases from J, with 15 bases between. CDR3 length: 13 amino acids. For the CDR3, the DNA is TGTGCCAGCTGGGGGCAGGACAAATATGGCTACACCTTC. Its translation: CASWGQDKYGYTF.

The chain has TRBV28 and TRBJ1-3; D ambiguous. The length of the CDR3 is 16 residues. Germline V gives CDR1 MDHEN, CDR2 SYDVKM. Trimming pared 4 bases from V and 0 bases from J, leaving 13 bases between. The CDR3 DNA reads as TGTGCCAGCAGTTCTTACCCCTCGAGCTCTGGAAACACCATATATTTT. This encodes CASSSYPSSSGNTIYF.

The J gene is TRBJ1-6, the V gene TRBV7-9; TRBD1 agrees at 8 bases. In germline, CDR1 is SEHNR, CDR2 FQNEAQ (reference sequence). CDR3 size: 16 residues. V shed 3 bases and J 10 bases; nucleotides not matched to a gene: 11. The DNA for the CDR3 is TGTGCCAGCAGCTTTTGGCCGACAGGGGACGGATCACCCCTCCACTTT. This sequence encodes CASSFWPTGDGSPLHF.